Following are 29 T cell receptor beta chains from one sample sequenced in a study of response to subunit inactivated influenza vaccine. TCRdb redid the calling of the RT-PCR reads with MiXCR, one entry per CDR3 protein. The repertoire includes approximately 500,000 distinct CDR3 sequences, 13% to 15% of them detected once, and roughly 10% sits in the top ten. Source: PBMCs from blood, taken about 13 days after vaccination. Receptor source: a man aged 50-59 years who received an inactivated influenza vaccine.

As regards this clonotype: The DNA is omitted, as the CDR3 cannot be located on it reliably, and the CDR3 follows TCRdb's listing. The V gene is TRBV21-1, the J gene TRBJ1-5; TRBD1, the table's D call, lacks a check against the DNA. TRBV21-1 is recorded as a pseudogene. The CDR3 is 16 amino acids in total, end residues counted. The chain's CDR3 is CASSKVGQGINQPQHF.

The rearrangement uses TRBV9 and TRBJ2-4, with TRBD2 as a possible D gene (5 bases). The CDR3 consists of 18 residues. The V end lost 0 bases, the J end lost 7 bases, and 23 bases lay between the germline ends. Looked up from germline, CDR1 is SGDLS and CDR2 is YYNGEE. DNA of the CDR3: TGTGCCAGCAGCGTAGGACCCCCAGAGCGGTCCTCCGAGAACATTCAGTACTTC. Translation gives CASSVGPPERSSENIQYF.

The chain joins TRBV11-3 to TRBJ2-3; D is possibly TRBD1 (5 bases). V was trimmed by 7 bases and J by 8 bases, leaving 28 bases between them. The germline gives CDR1 SGHNT, CDR2 YENEEA. The CDR3 loop spans 17 amino acids. The CDR3 DNA reads as TGTGCCAGCACCTCTAGGGGAAGCAGGGTTCCGCCGATTACGCAGTATTTT. Protein product: CASTSRGSRVPPITQYF.

This clonotype appeared many times. This chain uses TRBV24-1 with TRBJ2-2, with D unclear. Trimming cost V 5 bases and J 8 bases, with 8 bases left between them. This CDR3 comprises 12 residues. CDR1 is KGHDR, CDR2 SFDVKD, per germline. The CDR3, as DNA: TGTGCCACCAGTGGGGTTAATGGGGAGCTGTTTTTT. It encodes CATSGVNGELFF.

Regarding this clonotype: A read error is likely, as this CDR3 ends without the conserved phenylalanine or tryptophan. J is TRBJ2-1 and V is TRBV27; no definite D call. Trimming pared 8 bases from V and 10 bases from J, leaving 12 bases between. CDR3 length: 11 residues. Germline assignment: CDR1 MNHEY and CDR2 SMNVEV (reference sequence). The CDR3 sequence: CASPRRFEQFL. The CDR3 DNA sequence: TGTGCCAGCCCCCGTCGGTTCGAGCAGTTCTTA.

The chain combines TRBV7-6 with TRBJ2-7; 11 nucleotides line up with TRBD2. The CDR3 is 17 amino acids. The germline V gene has CDR1 SGHVS and CDR2 FNYEAQ. J was trimmed by 3 bases and V by 5 bases; bases with no gene match: 12. The CDR3 nucleotides are TGTGCCAGCAGCCCGACCGGGACTAGCGGTTCTCTCTACGAGCAGTACTTC. As protein: CASSPTGTSGSLYEQYF.

In its sample, this clonotype was seen many times. The chain joins TRBV20-1 to TRBJ2-7; 8 bases agree with TRBD2. The CDR3 covers 13 residues. Germline CDR1 reads DFQATT; CDR2 reads SNEGSKA (reference sequence). Written as DNA, the CDR3 is TGCAGCGCATCTGTAGGGGCGGGGGGCGAGCAGTACTTC. Amino acids: CSASVGAGGEQYF.

J is TRBJ1-6 and V is TRBV24-1; a possible D gene is TRBD1 (5 bases). Looked up from germline, CDR1 is KGHDR and CDR2 is SFDVKD. Trimming took off 2 bases at V and 10 bases at J, with 11 bases between the two ends. There are 14 residues in the CDR3. CDR3 loop: CATSDSPRGSPLHF. The CDR3 DNA sequence: TGTGCCACCAGTGATTCCCCGAGGGGCTCACCCCTCCACTTT.

The genes are TRBV12-3 or TRBV12-4 and TRBJ1-6; perhaps TRBD1 as D (5 bases). V was clipped by 3 bases and J by 8 bases, with 20 bases between them. The CDR3 sequence is 17 residues long. CDR3 in amino acids: CASSFRGTLFIDSPLHF. In nucleotides, the CDR3 is TGTGCCAGCAGTTTTCGGGGCACCCTCTTTATAGATTCACCCCTCCACTTT.

There are a few counts of this clonotype. The J gene is TRBJ2-2, the V gene TRBV7-9, with 7 bases lining up with TRBD2. CDR1 is SEHNR and CDR2 is FQNEAQ in the germline V gene (reference sequence). V lost 5 bases to trimming and J lost 3 bases; unmatched junction nucleotides: 6. This CDR3 has 15 residues. The CDR3 protein is CASSKAGWDTGELFF. As DNA, the CDR3 is TGTGCCAGCAGCAAAGCGGGGTGGGACACCGGGGAGCTGTTTTTT.

The V and J genes are TRBV6-5 and TRBJ2-3; D is unclear. The ends were cut back, 7 bases at V and 2 bases at J, with 16 bases in the middle. This CDR3 spans 15 amino acids. Looked up from germline, CDR1 is MNHEY and CDR2 is SVGAGI. The CDR3 reads CASTYSVGSTDTQYF. Here the CDR3 DNA reads TGTGCCAGCACCTACTCCGTGGGTTCCACAGATACGCAGTATTTT.

The chain employs TRBV29-1 and TRBJ1-4; a weak D match, TRBD1 (5 bases). The CDR3 runs to 12 residues. V lost 7 bases, J lost 8 bases, and 14 bases lay in between. CDR1 and CDR2 from the germline V gene are SQVTM and ANQGSEA. The CDR3 nucleotides read TGCAGCGCCGAGGGGCTAGGCGAAAAACTGTTTTTT. Translated, it gives CSAEGLGEKLFF.

This clonotype has just a few counts. The chain links TRBV10-3 to TRBJ2-3; 9 positions match TRBD2. Germline V gives CDR1 ENHRY, CDR2 SYGVKD. The CDR3 is 14 residues long. The trim removed 5 bases at V and 4 bases at J, leaving 4 bases unmatched. In DNA, the CDR3 is TGTGCCATCAGTCCGGGACTAGCACCAGATACGCAGTATTTT. This translates into CAISPGLAPDTQYF.

The V call is TRBV6-1, the J call TRBJ2-3, with TRBD1 identical over 10 bases. From germline, CDR1 is MNHNS and CDR2 SASEGT. The CDR3 is 15 residues long. J gave up 4 bases and V 6 bases, and 7 bases lay outside the gene matches. The CDR3: CASSPRDRGPDTQYF. For the CDR3, the DNA is TGTGCCAGCAGCCCAAGGGACAGGGGTCCAGATACGCAGTATTTT.

This clonotype was counted between two and nine times. V and J are TRBV5-1 and TRBJ2-3; the D gene is possibly TRBD1 (6 bases). Trimming took 6 bases from V and 7 from J, leaving 18 bases between them. The CDR3 loop spans 14 amino acids. The germline gives CDR1 SGHRS, CDR2 YFSETQ. The CDR3 sequence: CASNQDSGAYTQYF. CDR3 sequence (DNA): TGCGCCAGCAACCAGGACAGTGGGGCCTATACGCAGTATTTT.

The chain recombines TRBV6-5 with TRBJ2-6; no definite D call. CDR3 size: 15 residues. Trimming cost V 0 bases and J 2 bases, with 5 bases left between them. The germline gives CDR1 MNHEY, CDR2 SVGAGI. CDR3 nucleotide sequence: TGTGCCAGCAGTTACTCGAACACTGGGGCCAACGTCCTGACTTTC. Translating it yields CASSYSNTGANVLTF.

The rearrangement links TRBV5-1 to TRBJ1-1; no reliable D call. The CDR3 spans 15 residues. Germline CDR1 reads SGHRS; CDR2 reads YFSETQ. Trimming shortened V by 4 bases and J by 1 base, and 14 bases separated the two germline ends. CDR3 nucleotides: TGCGCCAGCAGCGGACTGAGCCAGAGGAACACTGAAGCTTTCTTT. Translation: CASSGLSQRNTEAFF.

This clonotype was recorded a few times. V gene TRBV4-2 combines with J gene TRBJ2-1, with 8 positions matching TRBD2. This CDR3 spans 17 amino acids. Losses at the gene ends were 3 bases for V and 0 bases for J; bases not matched to a gene: 7. Germline V gene sequence: CDR1 LGHNA, CDR2 YNFKEQ. CDR3 coding DNA: TGTGCCAGCAGCCAGGAAATGAGCGGGAGCTCCTACAATGAGCAGTTCTTC. This gives the protein CASSQEMSGSSYNEQFF.

V and J are TRBV5-6 and TRBJ2-1; the match to TRBD2 covers 12 bases. Germline assignment: CDR1 SGHDT and CDR2 YYEEEE. V dropped 3 bases and J dropped 6; count of bases not matched to a gene: 7. CDR3 size: 16 residues. For the CDR3, the DNA is TGTGCCAGCAGCTCTATGGGACTAGCGGGCTCCAATGAGCAGTTCTTC. Translated: CASSSMGLAGSNEQFF.

This clonotype occurred many times. The genes are TRBV18 and TRBJ2-5; D call uncertain. The CDR3 consists of 12 residues. The ends were cut back, 2 bases at V and 5 bases at J, with 6 bases in the middle. CDR1 is KGHSH, CDR2 LQKENI, per germline. The CDR3 DNA follows: TGTGCCAGCTCACCAGAAAAGGAGACCCAGTACTTC. Encoded protein: CASSPEKETQYF. The variable domain in full, with the rest retrieved from reference TRBV18 and TRBJ2-5, is NAGVMQNPRHLVRRRGQEARLRCSPMKGHSHVYWYRQLPEEGLKFMVYLQKENIIDESGMPKERFSAEFPKEGPSILRIQQVVRGDSAAYFCASSPEKETQYFGPGTRLLVL.

The V gene is TRBV24-1, the J gene TRBJ2-1; 12 nucleotides line up with TRBD2. Per germline, CDR1 KGHDR and CDR2 SFDVKD. The CDR3 has 15 amino acids. Germline trimming cut 3 bases from V and 10 bases from J; bases unmatched to any gene: 6. CDR3 nucleotides: TGTGCCACCAGTGATAACGGACTAGCGGGACAGGAGCAGTTCTTC. This sequence encodes CATSDNGLAGQEQFF.

This clonotype was counted a few times. The CDR3 DNA reads as TGTGCCAGCAGCTTTGACCGATCGAGGCAATACAATGAGCAGTTCTTC. It is translated as CASSFDRSRQYNEQFF. The chain carries TRBV7-8 and TRBJ2-1; D remains ambiguous. Per germline, CDR1 SGHVS and CDR2 FQNEAQ. The length of the CDR3 is 16 residues. V gave up 3 bases and J gave up 4 bases, with 16 bases separating them.

This clonotype was seen repeatedly, ten times or more. The rearrangement uses TRBV28 and TRBJ2-7, with 9 bases identical to TRBD1. With V trimmed by 4 bases and J by 1 base, 5 bases remained unmatched. The germline V gene encodes CDR1 MDHEN and CDR2 SYDVKM. The CDR3 has 15 amino acids. This chain's CDR3 is CASSSSGTGSYEQYF. CDR3 nucleotides: TGTGCCAGCAGTTCATCCGGGACAGGGTCCTACGAGCAGTACTTC.

The chain couples TRBV7-9 to TRBJ1-3, with 7 bases matching TRBD1. J was trimmed by 6 bases and V by 5 bases; bases with no gene match: 10. The CDR3 is 15 amino acids. From germline, CDR1 is SEHNR and CDR2 FQNEAQ (reference sequence). DNA of the CDR3: TGTGCCAGCAGCAAGCCTACAGGGGCAAAAAACACCATATATTTT. It codes for CASSKPTGAKNTIYF.

The J gene is TRBJ1-1, the V gene TRBV12-3 or TRBV12-4, with 9 bases lining up with TRBD1. This CDR3 comprises 15 residues. The V segment lost 3 bases and the J segment 4 bases; nucleotides outside the gene matches: 6. Written as DNA, the CDR3 is TGTGCCAGCAGTTTGACAGGGGGAGCTTTCACTGAAGCTTTCTTT. It yields the protein CASSLTGGAFTEAFF.

CDR3 sequence reads: CASSPEGLRNQPQHF. CDR3 DNA: TGTGCCAGCAGTCCCGAGGGTCTGCGCAATCAGCCCCAGCATTTT. The chain combines TRBV6-2 or TRBV6-3 with TRBJ1-5; no firm D call. V lost 5 bases, J lost 2 bases, and 13 bases lay in between. The CDR3 has 15 amino acids. CDR1 and CDR2 (germline): MNHEY, SVGEGT.

The chain carries TRBV6-2 or TRBV6-3 and TRBJ2-7; 8 bases align to TRBD2. Germline assignment: CDR1 MNHEY and CDR2 SVGEGT. V was pared by 2 bases and J by 2 bases, with 11 bases of the junction left unmatched. This CDR3 contains 17 residues. DNA for the CDR3: TGTGCCAGCAGTTACGGGCGACTAGCGATCAACCCCTACGAGCAGTACTTC. It is translated as CASSYGRLAINPYEQYF.

A word on this clonotype: A much more abundant neighbour one base away suggests this may be a read error. The chain uses TRBV6-1 and TRBJ2-1; 13 bases are a match to TRBD2. CDR3 length equals 16 residues. J gave up 4 bases and V 8 bases, and 8 bases lay outside the gene matches. CDR1 is MNHNS, CDR2 SASEGT, per germline. The chain's CDR3 is CASGRTSGSSYNEQFF. The DNA for the CDR3 is TGTGCCAGCGGACGGACTAGCGGGAGTAGTTACAATGAGCAGTTCTTC.

The table lists this clonotype with many counts. The rearrangement uses TRBV14 and TRBJ2-2; 7 bases match TRBD1. Germline V gene data show CDR1 as SGHDN and CDR2 as FVKESK. V shed 3 bases, J shed 4 bases, and the junction held 5 bases outside the gene matches. The CDR3 spans 15 residues. The CDR3 reads CASSQTGQGTGELFF. CDR3 DNA sequence: TGTGCCAGCAGCCAGACAGGGCAAGGCACCGGGGAGCTGTTTTTT.